The entry below describes one T cell receptor beta chain. The antigen is not known. These data belong to a study of cytomegalovirus exposure and HLA in healthy donors. The PCR made use of 60 Vbeta and 13 Jbeta primers. The method was immunoSEQ multiplex PCR; TCRdb's version includes in-frame clones alone and lacks a portion of them. The sample records under 150,000 clones, 65% to 90% being singletons. Study-level results: Most of the TCR beta V segments (in an earlier analysis) were productive either about 87% or about 30% of the time. A likely sequencing artifact accounted for one observed cluster of highly shared sequence variants. Cytomegalovirus association was assigned to approximately 160 TCR beta chains.

Sequenced: PBMCs. The TCR was taken from a man younger than 35 in good health and CMV-seronegative.

CDR3 coding DNA: TGCAGCGTTGAAGGGACAGGGAGTTCCTACGAGCAGTACTTC. Residues: CSVEGTGSSYEQYF. The chain is built from TRBV29-1 and TRBJ2-7; TRBD1 matches at 8 bases. J was trimmed by 1 base and V by 1 base; bases with no gene match: 3. Germline V lookup: CDR1 SQVTM, CDR2 ANQGSEA. The CDR3 length is 14 residues.